This entry concerns a single TCR beta chain. These data originate in a study of blood T cell repertoires in COVID-19. On the study more broadly: Researchers got acute and convalescent COVID-19 samples from the United States, Italy and Spain. From T cells, B-cell-depleted T cells, or PBMCs came the material, which was cDNA or gDNA.

Original processing methods: How many nucleated cells were present was estimated from reference gene primer amplification. The assay was immunoSEQ multiplex PCR, and TCRdb's table has in-frame clones only and misses some. From that table come the V and J calls and clone size; the DNA was used to work out D and trimming. The sample carries 98,000 or so clones, about 87% recorded once. The CDR3 extends over 13 amino acids. The V gene lost 7 bases and the J gene lost 5 bases, with 15 bases spanning the gap. Germline CDR1 MNHEY, CDR2 SVGAGI. Sequenced input: peripheral blood. The chain links TRBV6-5 to TRBJ2-7; a possible D gene is TRBD1 (6 bases). The TCR comes from a man over 45 with acute or convalescent COVID-19. CDR3 sequence reads: CASKGRSGDEQYF. For the CDR3, the DNA is TGTGCCAGCAAAGGCCGATCAGGGGACGAGCAGTACTTC.